A selection of T cell receptor beta chains follows, all from one sample in a study of blood T cell repertoires in COVID-19. The assay was immunoSEQ multiplex PCR, and TCRdb's table has in-frame clones only and misses some. The data hold some 130,000 clones, with around 89% observed a single time. The sequenced sample consisted of peripheral blood. The source of these receptors is a man in his fifties or sixties with COVID-19, enrolled during active disease. Both conserved end residues are part of each CDR3. The D gene is left open where the match is weak. Some rows have no size entry. The others give once, few or many, or a class for an expanded clone.

v_call: TRBV5-1
clone_size: -
j_call: TRBJ2-4
d_call: TRBD2
cdr3_aa: CASSAGTSLAKNIQYF
cdr3_nt: TGCGCCAGCAGTGCGGGGACTAGCTTAGCCAAAAACATTCAGTACTTC

v_call: TRBV9
clone_size: -
j_call: TRBJ1-6
d_call: TRBD1
cdr3_aa: CASSVAWTGGGSPLHF
cdr3_nt: TGTGCCAGCAGCGTAGCTTGGACAGGGGGGGGTTCACCCCTCCACTTT

v_call: TRBV6-5
clone_size: -
j_call: TRBJ2-3
d_call: TRBD1
cdr3_aa: CASSLDRVPDTQYF
cdr3_nt: TGTGCCAGCAGTTTGGACAGGGTCCCAGATACGCAGTATTTT

v_call: TRBV6-5
clone_size: -
j_call: TRBJ1-2
d_call: -
cdr3_aa: CASSNGENGYTF
cdr3_nt: TGTGCCAGCAGTAACGGAGAGAACGGCTACACCTTC

v_call: TRBV7-3
clone_size: -
j_call: TRBJ1-2
d_call: -
cdr3_aa: CASSPSRLPGDGYTF
cdr3_nt: TGTGCCAGCAGCCCCAGCCGGCTCCCCGGGGATGGCTACACCTTC

v_call: TRBV19
clone_size: -
j_call: TRBJ1-5
d_call: TRBD1
cdr3_aa: CASSTWDRGLNQPQHF
cdr3_nt: TGTGCCAGTAGTACCTGGGACAGGGGCCTGAATCAGCCCCAGCATTTT

v_call: TRBV10-3
clone_size: -
j_call: TRBJ1-2
d_call: -
cdr3_aa: CAITSRTDYGYTF
cdr3_nt: TGTGCCATCACTTCCAGGACAGACTATGGCTACACCTTC

v_call: TRBV6-5
clone_size: -
j_call: TRBJ2-3
d_call: TRBD1
cdr3_aa: CASSLGQGIDTQYF
cdr3_nt: TGTGCCAGCAGTCTCGGACAGGGAATAGATACGCAGTATTTT

v_call: TRBV28
clone_size: -
j_call: TRBJ1-1
d_call: -
cdr3_aa: CATLQGKRTEAFF
cdr3_nt: TGTGCCACCCTCCAAGGTAAGCGGACTGAAGCTTTCTTT

v_call: TRBV24-1
clone_size: -
j_call: TRBJ1-5
d_call: -
cdr3_aa: CATSDGRDFNQPQHF
cdr3_nt: TGTGCCACCAGTGATGGCAGGGATTTCAATCAGCCCCAGCATTTT

v_call: TRBV20-1
clone_size: -
j_call: TRBJ1-5
d_call: -
cdr3_aa: CSASGHSNQPQHF
cdr3_nt: TGCAGTGCTAGTGGACATAGCAATCAGCCCCAGCATTTT

v_call: TRBV7-3
clone_size: -
j_call: TRBJ2-3
d_call: -
cdr3_aa: CASSRSGAQALRPTDTQYF
cdr3_nt: TGTGCCAGCAGCCGGAGTGGGGCGCAGGCTCTTCGCCCCACAGATACGCAGTATTTT

v_call: TRBV4-2
clone_size: once
j_call: TRBJ1-2
d_call: TRBD1
cdr3_aa: CASSQETGGHYGYTF
cdr3_nt: TGTGCCAGCAGCCAAGAGACAGGGGGCCACTATGGCTACACCTTC

v_call: TRBV10-1
clone_size: -
j_call: TRBJ1-1
d_call: -
cdr3_aa: CASSATRGNTEAFF
cdr3_nt: TGCGCCAGCAGTGCTACCAGGGGGAACACTGAAGCTTTCTTT

v_call: TRBV10-1
clone_size: -
j_call: TRBJ1-1
d_call: -
cdr3_aa: CAREGQTLTKAFF
cdr3_nt: TGCGCCAGGGAGGGGCAGACTCTAACGAAAGCTTTCTTT

v_call: TRBV30
clone_size: -
j_call: TRBJ2-2
d_call: TRBD1
cdr3_aa: CAWTGTGLATTGELFF
cdr3_nt: TGTGCCTGGACCGGGACAGGGTTAGCCACCACCGGGGAGCTGTTTTTT

v_call: TRBV6-2/TRBV6-3
clone_size: -
j_call: TRBJ1-2
d_call: TRBD1
cdr3_aa: CASSYPEQGANGYTF
cdr3_nt: TGTGCCAGCAGTTACCCGGAACAGGGGGCCAATGGCTACACCTTC

v_call: TRBV7-9
clone_size: -
j_call: TRBJ1-3
d_call: -
cdr3_aa: CASSPDISGNTIYF
cdr3_nt: TGTGCCAGCAGCCCCGACATCTCTGGAAACACCATATATTTT

v_call: TRBV18
clone_size: many
j_call: TRBJ2-5
d_call: TRBD2
cdr3_aa: CASSPSLRGDQETQYF
cdr3_nt: TGTGCCAGCTCACCCTCTTTGCGGGGGGACCAAGAGACCCAGTACTTC

v_call: TRBV19
clone_size: -
j_call: TRBJ1-4
d_call: TRBD1
cdr3_aa: CASSIDRGLSEKLFF
cdr3_nt: TGTGCCAGTAGTATTGACAGGGGGTTGAGTGAAAAACTGTTTTTT

v_call: TRBV3-1/TRBV3-2
clone_size: -
j_call: TRBJ1-5
d_call: -
cdr3_aa: CASSPRQGDQPQHF
cdr3_nt: TGTGCCAGCAGCCCCCGCCAGGGTGATCAGCCCCAGCATTTT

v_call: TRBV6-5
clone_size: few
j_call: TRBJ2-7
d_call: TRBD1
cdr3_aa: CASSYTRQGSYEQYF
cdr3_nt: TGTGCCAGCAGTTACACAAGACAGGGCTCCTACGAGCAGTACTTC

v_call: TRBV15
clone_size: -
j_call: TRBJ1-4
d_call: TRBD1
cdr3_aa: CATSKDRGDEKLFF
cdr3_nt: TGTGCCACCAGCAAAGACAGGGGAGATGAAAAACTGTTTTTT

v_call: TRBV5-4
clone_size: -
j_call: TRBJ2-5
d_call: TRBD2
cdr3_aa: CASSWGSLAGDQETQYF
cdr3_nt: TGTGCCAGCAGCTGGGGGTCACTAGCGGGAGACCAAGAGACCCAGTACTTC

v_call: TRBV5-1
clone_size: -
j_call: TRBJ1-3
d_call: -
cdr3_aa: CASSLVTGSGNTIYF
cdr3_nt: TGCGCCAGCAGCTTGGTTACGGGGTCCGGAAACACCATATATTTT

v_call: TRBV3-1/TRBV3-2
clone_size: -
j_call: TRBJ1-3
d_call: -
cdr3_aa: CASSPQISTYSGNTIYF
cdr3_nt: TGTGCCAGCAGCCCCCAGATCAGTACATACTCTGGAAACACCATATATTTT

v_call: TRBV5-1
clone_size: -
j_call: TRBJ2-5
d_call: TRBD2
cdr3_aa: CASSLAGTRGRETQYF
cdr3_nt: TGCGCCAGCAGCTTGGCCGGGACTAGGGGGAGAGAGACCCAGTACTTC

v_call: TRBV7-3
clone_size: -
j_call: TRBJ2-1
d_call: TRBD2
cdr3_aa: CASSLTAGGPPGYNEQFF
cdr3_nt: TGTGCCAGCAGCTTAACGGCGGGGGGGCCGCCAGGGTACAATGAGCAGTTCTTC

v_call: TRBV11-3
clone_size: -
j_call: TRBJ1-5
d_call: TRBD1
cdr3_aa: CASSQFSGTGVSDSNQPQHF
cdr3_nt: TGTGCCAGCAGCCAATTTTCCGGGACAGGGGTTTCTGATAGCAATCAGCCCCAGCATTTT

v_call: TRBV4-3
clone_size: -
j_call: TRBJ2-2
d_call: -
cdr3_aa: CASSQGLGNTGELFF
cdr3_nt: TGCGCCAGCAGCCAAGGACTAGGAAACACCGGGGAGCTGTTTTTT

v_call: TRBV7-2
clone_size: -
j_call: TRBJ1-2
d_call: -
cdr3_aa: CASSLGHGGGYGYTF
cdr3_nt: TGTGCCAGCAGCTTAGGGCACGGGGGAGGGTATGGCTACACCTTC

v_call: TRBV24-1
clone_size: -
j_call: TRBJ2-5
d_call: -
cdr3_aa: CATSTPQAQETQYF
cdr3_nt: TGTGCCACCAGTACCCCGCAAGCCCAAGAGACCCAGTACTTC

v_call: TRBV15
clone_size: once
j_call: TRBJ1-5
d_call: TRBD1
cdr3_aa: CATSGAGTGAQPQHF
cdr3_nt: TGTGCCACCAGTGGCGCCGGGACAGGGGCACAGCCCCAGCATTTT

v_call: TRBV7-2
clone_size: -
j_call: TRBJ2-1
d_call: TRBD1
cdr3_aa: CASSSSIGTGDNEQFF
cdr3_nt: TGTGCCAGCAGCTCGAGTATCGGGACAGGGGACAATGAGCAGTTCTTC